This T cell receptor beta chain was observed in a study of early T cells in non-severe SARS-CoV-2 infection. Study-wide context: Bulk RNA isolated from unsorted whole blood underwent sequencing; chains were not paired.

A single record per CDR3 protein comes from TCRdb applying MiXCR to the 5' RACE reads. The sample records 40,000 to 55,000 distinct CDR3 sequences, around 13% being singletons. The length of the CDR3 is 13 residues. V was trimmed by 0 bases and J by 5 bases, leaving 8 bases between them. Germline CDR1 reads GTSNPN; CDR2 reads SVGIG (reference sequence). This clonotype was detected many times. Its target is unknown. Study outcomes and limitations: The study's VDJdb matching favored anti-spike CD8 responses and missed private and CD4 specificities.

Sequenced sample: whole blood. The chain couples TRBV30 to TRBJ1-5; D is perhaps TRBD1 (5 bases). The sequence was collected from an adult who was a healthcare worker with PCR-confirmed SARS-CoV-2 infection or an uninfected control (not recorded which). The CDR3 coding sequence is TGTGCCTGGAGTGTTGGCAGGGATCAGCCCCAGCATTTT. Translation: CAWSVGRDQPQHF. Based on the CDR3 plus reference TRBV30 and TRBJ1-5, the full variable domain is SQTIHQWPATLVQPVGSPLSLECTVEGTSNPNLYWYRQAAGRGLQLLFYSVGIGQISSEVPQNLSASRPQDRQFILSSKKLLLSDSGFYLCAWSVGRDQPQHFGDGTRLSIL.